This T cell receptor beta chain is from a study of cytomegalovirus exposure and HLA in healthy donors (dated by TCRdb to 2017 to 2019). Turning to the overall study: According to an earlier analysis of a few hundred of the donors, 150 million to 200 million T cells yielded 117 million unique TCR beta sequences and about 280 Gb of sequence data. The study aimed to test whether signatures of past pathogen exposure could be identified by cataloging public T cell receptors. The later analysis used no new phenotypic data to find candidate immune exposures, relying instead on TCR beta sequences and their occurrence across donors. Along with the approximately 650-subject first cohort, a separate validation cohort of 120 different subjects was used. Of the approximately 400 genotyped donors, 65% to 90% fell in the genetic ancestry cluster associated with self-reported Caucasian donors. The study combined high-throughput TCR immunosequencing, statistical association of individual TCRs with disease status, and machine learning to predict cytomegalovirus infection status. Typing coverage differed by locus: A, B, C, DRB1 and DQB1 were typed in about 620-640 donors, DQA1 in approximately 520, DPA1 in roughly 590, and DPB1 in approximately 450. A later analysis re-examined previously published TCR beta repertoires from several hundred donors and added high-resolution HLA genotyping to investigate patterns of TCR occurrence. Across 398 genotyped donors of the cohort, an average of about 200,000 unique TCR beta nucleotide sequences per donor were sequenced, and 15% to 20% of those sequences were non-productive. A later genetic analysis used genome-wide SNP genotypes for about three fifths of the 666 donors, treating that subset as a discovery cohort. In an earlier analysis of roughly 540 of the donors, high-throughput TCR beta sequencing was used to judge whether each TCR beta V gene segment behaved as functional or pseudogenic. HLA typing covered class I and class II loci at four-digit resolution. Donor age, sex, ethnicity and CMV serostatus were collected together with the repertoire data. The study used immunosequencing to profile the T cell repertoires of around 600 subjects and linked those repertoires to cytomegalovirus serostatus. An early release covering 550 to 650 HLA-typed donors comprised about 300 gigabases of sequencing data and 85 million or so unique TCR sequences. Every discovery cohort repertoire had been produced on one sequencing platform. Roughly five DR-DQ haplotypes were treated as single units for association and clustering because of strong linkage in the cohort. Broad study findings and their caveats: When HLA alleles, especially DR and DQ, strongly co-occurred, TCR associations were difficult to assign to individual alleles. Some IMGT-functional V segments, including TRBV6-2 and TRBV6-3, could not be distinguished by the 87-base-pair reads and were therefore excluded. HLA typing was unavailable for some donors at each locus, so association tests used only the typed subset. In a later genetic analysis, a missense DCLRE1C variant was associated with V-gene and J-gene trimming of TCR beta chains, and the association was replicated in an independent cohort. Across donors, most TCR sequences were observed very rarely, whereas some public TCRs were present in many individuals. A group of highly shared sequence variants was considered likely to be a technical artifact of the sequencing pipeline. Linkage disequilibrium might explain the correlated functional status among segregating V segments, but an unknown experimental factor could not be excluded. Because counts were too low, under 20 rarely observed V segments, including chromosome 9 orphons, were left out of the earlier analysis of several hundred of the donors. According to the authors, the approach could potentially be generalized to other disease states and immunological phenotypes. Only TCR beta chains were sequenced in this cohort, and the absence of alpha or paired-chain data limited detectable features. According to a later analysis, TCR association rates differed among HLA loci, with DRB1 alleles showing the most associated TCRs and HLA-C alleles showing the fewest. According to a later analysis, parvovirus B19, influenza, CMV and Epstein-Barr virus appeared linked to several top co-occurrence clusters. Sequencing depth was assumed to be roughly uniform across donors in the presence/absence analyses, though that assumption may not hold. A later analysis found that most CMV-associated TCR beta chains appeared HLA-restricted, with HLA associations seemingly driven largely by CMV exposure. A further reported finding was that TCR beta sequences accurately predicted the HLA-A and HLA-B alleles for most subjects in the first cohort. A few of the identified cytomegalovirus-associated TCR beta chains were confirmed in vitro to be specific for cytomegalovirus antigens. The classifier was reported to diagnose cytomegalovirus status with high specificity and sensitivity in both the original cohort and the validation cohort. Broadly in line with IMGT annotations, most TCR beta V segments showed up in productive rearrangements about 87% or about 30% of the time in an earlier analysis of around 550 of the donors. In a later analysis, HLA-associated TCR beta chains showed more clonal expansion and lower generation probabilities than non-associated chains that were equally common. In the study, approximately 160 TCR beta chains were listed as associated with cytomegalovirus. In a later genetic analysis, fewer N-insertions in productive TCRs were reported among donors in an Asian-associated ancestry cluster than the roughly 670-donor mean. At a false discovery rate of 0.05, a later analysis linked approximately 18,000 TCR beta sequences to specific HLA alleles. For the cohort, immune exposure information was limited to CMV serostatus.

Preparation of the library involved the immunoSEQ multiplex PCR assay. A mixture of 60 forward primers for TCR Vbeta segments and 13 reverse primers for TCR Jbeta segments was used in the multiplex PCR. The CDR3 region of rearranged TCR beta genes was amplified from genomic DNA by a multiplex PCR assay. The amplified TCR beta libraries were sequenced on the Illumina HiSeq System as 87-base-pair reads. As for the original processing: A later analysis tallied tens of millions of unique TCR beta chains across the 666 repertoires, and approximately 9.9 million of those chains were shared by two or more donors. To remove PCR and sequencing errors, raw reads were error-corrected and collapsed into unique sequences using a nearest-neighbor algorithm that merged closely related sequences. CDR3 sequences were aligned to IMGT reference sequences to assign V, D and J gene segments. For a sequence to be retained, at least a six-nucleotide match to both a V gene segment and a J gene segment was required. A rearrangement counted as productive if the CDR3 had no stop codons and remained in frame with V and J, and every other rearrangement counted as non-productive. Following IMGT convention, CDR3 was defined as the stretch from the second conserved V-encoded cysteine to the conserved J-encoded phenylalanine. The earlier analysis of 587 of the donors excluded sequences that lacked an unambiguous match to a single V gene segment. In an earlier analysis of 587 of the donors, V segments were called functional above 56.7% productive rearrangements and were called segregating when the between-donor standard deviation exceeded 5%. A statistical classification framework was developed to diagnose cytomegalovirus status using the catalog of TCR beta chain sequences. In a later analysis, TCR nucleotide sequences were compared against IMGT/GENE-DB human TR gene sequences so that V and J genes could be assigned. In a later analysis, CDR3 sequences and most-parsimonious VDJ recombination scenarios were assigned using the TCRdist pipeline. A later analysis defined each TCR beta chain by its CDR3 amino acid sequence plus V-gene family, and excluded reads lacking a unique V-gene family. A later analysis removed several hundred highly shared, low-generation-probability nucleotide sequences to deal with suspected cross-contamination and a sequencing artifact. In a later analysis, a clonal expansion index was calculated for each public chain from normalized within-repertoire ranks of inferred template counts. In a later analysis, generation probabilities were computed with a VDJ recombination model fitted to out-of-frame rearrangements, and the resulting probabilities were checked against IGoR. In a later analysis, hypergeometric tests were used to score TCR-TCR, TCR-HLA and TCR-CMV co-occurrence, with a repertoire-size bias correction applied to TCR pairs. A later analysis estimated false discovery rates by permuting HLA or CMV assignments 20 times. In a later analysis, co-occurring TCRs were grouped with DBSCAN, and TCRdist sequence similarity was added when clustering was performed within HLA-allele-positive subsets. For co-occurrence clustering, repertoires with fewer than 30,000 or more than 120,000 public chains were excluded, along with about five repertoires with anomalous nucleotide sharing. Entries here come from immuneACCESS through TCRdb and include only in-frame sequences with V and J called. Some clones fail to appear in such tables; in the studies checked, an unresolved V gene covers under half of the shortfall, and the cause of the remainder is unknown. V, J and clone size are taken as reported in that table, and D and trimming were inferred from the DNA itself. The sample profile shows 150,000 to 200,000 clones; just under 80% of them were found once. Jointly, the top ten make up 1.9% of the sample.

Regarding this clone: Its antigen remains unidentified. Per-base qualities were not stored, and no clone one base away is much larger.

In total, 666 healthy bone marrow donors made up the cohort. At the time of sampling, every cohort member was nominally healthy, though immune exposures that went unrecorded were likely present. The donor was CMV seronegative and was included in the group of about 400 seronegative cohort members. A peripheral blood sample was provided by each donor, and peripheral blood mononuclear cells were used for TCR beta sequencing. The Qiagen DNeasy Blood Extraction Kit was used to extract genomic DNA from the blood cell samples. From the cysteine up to the phenylalanine, the CDR3 has a length of 18 residues. This entry keeps only the CDR3 DNA: 54 bases, framed from base 1. Per the germline V gene (reference sequence), SGHKS is the CDR1 and YYEKEE is the CDR2. Ends trimmed: V by 4 bases, J by 9 bases; bases unmatched to a gene: 20.

The sequence is built from TRBV5-5 and TRBJ2-4, with 9 middle bases fitting TRBD1. This receptor was identified in a woman between 25 and 40 years old in good health and CMV-seronegative. Sequenced input: PBMCs. The bases read TGTGCCAGCAGCCGGGTGTTTAGGGACAGGGTTTTAGGGGCCATTCAGTACTTC. This gives the protein CASSRVFRDRVLGAIQYF.